One sample yielded the 13 T cell receptor beta chains listed below, sequenced in a study of T cells in Graves' hyperthyroidism and ophthalmopathy. Amplification targeted TCR beta CDR3 regions from RNA transcripts. TCR CDR3 underwent first-round RT-PCR with the HTBI primer set. TCRdb used MiXCR to reprocess the multiplex PCR reads, holding one entry per CDR3 protein. The sample holds some 570,000 distinct CDR3 sequences; approximately 15% are singletons and the top ten take about 7%. Sequencing was done on a sample of blood. The source of these receptors is a woman aged 18-29 years with Graves' ophthalmopathy.

The J gene is TRBJ2-1, the V gene TRBV19; 9 bases match TRBD2. The CDR3 loop spans 14 amino acids. The V and J ends lost 5 bases and 5 bases, in that order; junction bases with no gene match: 4. Germline V gene data show CDR1 as LNHDA and CDR2 as SQIVND (reference sequence). The CDR3 loop is CASSRTSVHNEQFF. CDR3 DNA: TGTGCCAGTAGTCGGACTAGCGTCCACAATGAGCAGTTCTTC.

About this clonotype itself: The CDR3 carries no conserved terminal phenylalanine or tryptophan, so it likely arises from a read error. CDR3 amino acids: CAWSAILRGANEKLFS. Written as DNA, the CDR3 is TGTGCCTGGAGTGCCATACTCCGGGGGGCTAATGAAAAACTGTTTTCT. The genes are TRBV30 and TRBJ1-4, with D tentatively TRBD1 (5 bases). Germline CDR1 reads GTSNPN; CDR2 reads SVGIG (reference sequence). CDR3 size: 16 residues. Trimming left V 1 base short and J 3 bases short, with 15 bases between.

Points on this clonotype: Given a much more abundant clone one base away, this may be a read error. V gene TRBV7-6 combines with J gene TRBJ2-1; D uncertain. This CDR3 comprises 13 residues. V was pared by 0 bases and J by 12 bases, with 12 bases between. Germline loops: CDR1 SGHVS, CDR2 FNYEAQ. The DNA for the CDR3 is TGTGCCAGCAGCTTAGCGGGCCCAGTTGGGCAGTTCTTC. As protein: CASSLAGPVGQFF.

This clonotype was found many times. This chain joins TRBV28 and TRBJ2-7; D is unresolved. Germline V gives CDR1 MDHEN, CDR2 SYDVKM. V was shortened by 3 bases and J by 0 bases, with 15 bases between the two germline ends. This CDR3 has 16 residues. The CDR3 loop is CASSLVGTSSSYEQYF. CDR3 bases: TGTGCCAGCAGTTTGGTCGGAACTTCAAGCTCCTACGAGCAGTACTTC.

This chain connects TRBV11-1 to TRBJ2-1, with 11 bases matching TRBD2. This CDR3 has 15 amino acids. V trimming: 3 bases; J trimming: 12 bases; junction bases outside the gene matches: 10. Germline V gene sequence: CDR1 SGHAT, CDR2 FQDESV (reference sequence). The CDR3: CASSFRTSGSPGQFF. The DNA of the CDR3 is TGTGCCAGCAGCTTCCGGACTAGCGGGTCTCCGGGGCAGTTCTTC.

This clonotype was seen repeatedly, ten times or more. V and J are TRBV6-1 and TRBJ1-2; 7 bases line up with TRBD1. V shed 7 bases, J shed 8 bases, and the junction held 19 bases outside the gene matches. Germline V CDR1 and CDR2: MNHNS, SASEGT. This CDR3 has 16 residues. The chain's CDR3 is CASNQDRAWIGGGYTF. For the CDR3, the DNA is TGTGCCAGCAACCAAGACAGGGCCTGGATAGGGGGAGGCTACACCTTC.

Ten or more counts support this clonotype. This chain connects TRBV5-4 to TRBJ2-1, with 9 positions matching TRBD1. The CDR3 consists of 15 residues. The germline CDR1 and CDR2 sequences are SGHNT and YYREEE (reference sequence). V dropped 3 bases and J dropped 7; count of bases not matched to a gene: 8. DNA for the CDR3: TGTGCCAGCAGCTGGGACAGGGCATCAGTTAATGAGCAGTTCTTC. It codes for CASSWDRASVNEQFF.

This clonotype was counted between two and nine times. This chain connects TRBV4-2 to TRBJ2-7; a possible D gene is TRBD2 (5 bases). Trimming removed 0 bases at V and 0 bases at J, with 9 bases between. There are 15 residues in the CDR3. CDR1 is LGHNA, CDR2 YNFKEQ, per germline. The CDR3 DNA follows: TGTGCCAGCAGCCAAGATTACACTAGCTCCTACGAGCAGTACTTC. Its translation is CASSQDYTSSYEQYF.

This clonotype was seen repeatedly, ten times or more. The CDR3 loop is CASTAQRSSYEQYF. The CDR3 nucleotides read TGTGCCAGCACCGCGCAGCGGTCCTCCTACGAGCAGTACTTC. J is TRBJ2-7 and V is TRBV6-2 or TRBV6-3; tentative D call: TRBD2 (5 bases). The germline V and J ends were trimmed by 7 bases and 0 bases, with 13 bases remaining between them. The CDR3 consists of 14 residues. Germline loops: CDR1 MNHEY, CDR2 SVGEGT.

The chain joins TRBV7-9 to TRBJ1-2, with D hard to call. Germline assignment: CDR1 SEHNR and CDR2 FQNEAQ (reference sequence). CDR3 length: 14 residues. V gave up 0 bases and J gave up 8 bases, with 13 bases separating them. CDR3 sequence (DNA): TGTGCCAGCAGCTTAGCGGGCGGGGAAAGAGGCTACACCTTC. This sequence encodes CASSLAGGERGYTF.

This clonotype was counted a few times. The rearrangement links TRBV19 to TRBJ1-4; the D gene is possibly TRBD1 (5 bases). Germline loops: CDR1 LNHDA, CDR2 SQIVND (reference sequence). CDR3 length: 14 residues. Trimming pared 6 bases from V and 6 bases from J, leaving 14 bases between. CDR3 in DNA: TGTGCCAGTAGCGTAACCGGGGGATATGAAAAACTGTTTTTT. Its translation: CASSVTGGYEKLFF.

The genes are TRBV7-2 and TRBJ1-3; D is unresolved. The germline V gene has CDR1 SGHTA and CDR2 FQGNSA. Between the trimmed V and J ends, which lost 5 bases and 7 bases, there was a span of 12 bases. This CDR3 is built from 13 residues. The CDR3 region is CASSLIEGNTIYF. CDR3 sequence (DNA): TGTGCCAGCAGCCTAATAGAAGGGAACACCATATATTTT.

The chain employs TRBV6-4 and TRBJ2-1; tentative D call: TRBD1 (5 bases). This CDR3 has 17 amino acids. CDR1 is MRHNA and CDR2 is SNTAGT in the germline V gene. V was pared by 3 bases and J by 1 base, with 16 bases between. CDR3 bases: TGTGCCAGCAGTGAAGGCTGGAGACAGCAATCCTACAATGAGCAGTTCTTC. Protein sequence: CASSEGWRQQSYNEQFF.